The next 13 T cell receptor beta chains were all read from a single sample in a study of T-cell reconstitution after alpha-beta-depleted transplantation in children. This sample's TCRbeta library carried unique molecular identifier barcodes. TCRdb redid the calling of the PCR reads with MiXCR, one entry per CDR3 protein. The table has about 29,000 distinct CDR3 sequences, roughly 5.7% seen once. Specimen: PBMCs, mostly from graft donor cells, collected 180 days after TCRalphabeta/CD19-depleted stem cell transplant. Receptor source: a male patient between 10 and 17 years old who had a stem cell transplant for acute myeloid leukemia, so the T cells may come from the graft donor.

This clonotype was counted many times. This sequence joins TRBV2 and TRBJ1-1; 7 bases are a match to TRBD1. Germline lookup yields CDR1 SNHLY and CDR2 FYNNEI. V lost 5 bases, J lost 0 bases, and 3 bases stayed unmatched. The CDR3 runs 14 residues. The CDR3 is CASSMGQLNTEAFF. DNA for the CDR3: TGTGCCAGCAGTATGGGACAGTTGAACACTGAAGCTTTCTTT.

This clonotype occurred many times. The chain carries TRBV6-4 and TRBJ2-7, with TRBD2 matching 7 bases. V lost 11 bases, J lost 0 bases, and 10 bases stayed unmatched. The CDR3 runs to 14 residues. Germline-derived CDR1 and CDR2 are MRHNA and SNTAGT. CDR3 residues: CAAREGGDSYEQYF. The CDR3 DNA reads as TGTGCCGCCAGGGAGGGAGGGGACTCCTACGAGCAGTACTTC.

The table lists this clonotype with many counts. The CDR3 reads CSVEGTGGGRTDTQYF. The CDR3 coding sequence is TGCAGCGTTGAGGGGACGGGGGGTGGCCGCACAGATACGCAGTATTTT. The chain recombines TRBV29-1 with TRBJ2-3; TRBD2 matches at 7 bases. V shed 3 bases and J 1 base; nucleotides not matched to a gene: 10. The CDR3 runs to 16 residues. Germline V gene sequence: CDR1 SQVTM, CDR2 ANQGSEA.

CDR3 loop: CSASFGTGPYEQYF. The CDR3 nucleotides are TGCAGTGCTAGTTTTGGGACGGGGCCCTACGAGCAGTACTTC. The chain has TRBV20-1 and TRBJ2-7, with D perhaps matching TRBD1 or TRBD2 (5 bases each). Trimming removed 3 bases at V and 2 bases at J, with 14 bases between. This CDR3 is built from 14 residues. The germline V gene encodes CDR1 DFQATT and CDR2 SNEGSKA (reference sequence).

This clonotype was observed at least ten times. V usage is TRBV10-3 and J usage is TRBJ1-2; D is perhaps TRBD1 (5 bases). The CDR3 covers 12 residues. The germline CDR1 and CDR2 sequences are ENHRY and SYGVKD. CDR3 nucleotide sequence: TGTGCATCAACCGAGGGGAACTATGGCTACACCTTC. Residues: CASTEGNYGYTF.

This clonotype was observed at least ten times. The CDR3 nucleotides read TGTGCCAGCAGCGCTAGACTCGGGGAGCTGTTTTTT. This sequence encodes CASSARLGELFF. The gene calls are TRBV7-3 and TRBJ2-2, with D unresolved. The CDR3 extends over 12 amino acids. The germline V and J ends were trimmed by 5 bases and 7 bases, with 8 bases remaining between them. Germline values: CDR1 SGHTA, CDR2 FQGTGA.

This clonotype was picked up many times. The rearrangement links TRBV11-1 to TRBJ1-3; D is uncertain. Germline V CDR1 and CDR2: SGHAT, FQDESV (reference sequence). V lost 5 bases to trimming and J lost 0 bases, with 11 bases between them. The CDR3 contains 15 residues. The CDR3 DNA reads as TGTGCCAGCAGCAAGCAGACAAGCTCTGGAAACACCATATATTTT. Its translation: CASSKQTSSGNTIYF.

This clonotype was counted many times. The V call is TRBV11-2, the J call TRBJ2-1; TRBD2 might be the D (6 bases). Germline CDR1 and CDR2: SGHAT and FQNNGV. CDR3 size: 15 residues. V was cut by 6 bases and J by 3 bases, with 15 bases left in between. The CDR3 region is CASRGAGSFYNEQFF. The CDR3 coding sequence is TGTGCCAGCAGAGGGGCGGGGAGCTTCTACAATGAGCAGTTCTTC.

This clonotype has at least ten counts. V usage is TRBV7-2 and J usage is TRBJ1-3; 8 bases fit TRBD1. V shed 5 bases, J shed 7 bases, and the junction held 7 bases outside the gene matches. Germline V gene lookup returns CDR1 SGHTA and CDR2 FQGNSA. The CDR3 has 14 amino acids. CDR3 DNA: TGTGCCAGCAGCATCGGACAGGGCAGGAACACCATATATTTT. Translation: CASSIGQGRNTIYF. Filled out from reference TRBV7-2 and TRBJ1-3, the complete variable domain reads GAGVSQSPSNKVTEKGKDVELRCDPISGHTALYWYRQSLGQGLEFLIYFQGNSAPDKSGLPSDRFSAERTGGSVSTLTIQRTQQEDSAVYLCASSIGQGRNTIYFGEGSWLTVV.

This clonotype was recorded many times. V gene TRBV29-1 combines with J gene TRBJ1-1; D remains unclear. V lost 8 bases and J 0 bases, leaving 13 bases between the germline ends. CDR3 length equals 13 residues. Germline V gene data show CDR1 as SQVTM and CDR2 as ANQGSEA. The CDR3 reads CSPHEGMNTEAFF. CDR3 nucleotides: TGCAGCCCCCACGAGGGAATGAACACTGAAGCTTTCTTT.

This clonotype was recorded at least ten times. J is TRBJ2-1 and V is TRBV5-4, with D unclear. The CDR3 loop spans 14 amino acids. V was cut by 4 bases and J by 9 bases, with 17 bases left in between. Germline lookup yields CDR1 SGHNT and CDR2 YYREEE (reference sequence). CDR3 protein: CASSQSPSRREQFF. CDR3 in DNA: TGTGCCAGCAGCCAATCCCCGAGTAGGCGTGAGCAGTTCTTC.

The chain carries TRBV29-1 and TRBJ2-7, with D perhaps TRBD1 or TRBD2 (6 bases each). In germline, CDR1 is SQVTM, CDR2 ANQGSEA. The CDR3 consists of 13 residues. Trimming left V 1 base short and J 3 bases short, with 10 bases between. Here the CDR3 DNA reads TGCAGCGTTGAAGGCGGGACATTCTACGAGCAGTACTTC. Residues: CSVEGGTFYEQYF.

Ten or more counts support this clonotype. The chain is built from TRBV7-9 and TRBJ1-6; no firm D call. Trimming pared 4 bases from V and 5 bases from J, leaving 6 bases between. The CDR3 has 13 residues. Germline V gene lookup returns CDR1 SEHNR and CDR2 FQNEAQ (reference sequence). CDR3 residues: CASSSMDNSPLHF. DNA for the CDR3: TGTGCCAGCAGCTCAATGGATAATTCACCCCTCCACTTT.